A selection of T cell receptor beta chains follows, all from one sample in a study of CD4 T cells in relation to SARS-CoV-2 and coronaviruses. Antigens for these TCRs are unknown. TCRdb's table, derived via immunoSEQ multiplex PCR, lists solely in-frame clones and lacks some. In the table there are under 20,000 clones, about 70% of which are singletons. Material: CD4+ T cells from PBMCs, cultured in vitro. The receptors originated from a human donor in good health. Both conserved end residues are part of each CDR3. Each record gives: D gene, clone size, J gene, V gene, CDR3 protein, CDR3 DNA. The D gene is left open where the match is weak. Size is omitted from some rows. Given values are once, few, many or a class for expanded clones.

D: .; size: .; J: TRBJ2-7; V: TRBV7-6; CDR3: CASSIPLSYEQYF; DNA: TGTGCCAGCAGCATACCGCTATCCTACGAGCAGTACTTC
D: .; size: .; J: TRBJ1-2; V: TRBV24-1; CDR3: CATSRATNYGYTF; DNA: TGTGCCACCAGCCGAGCCACTAACTATGGCTACACCTTC
D: .; size: .; J: TRBJ2-7; V: TRBV5-5; CDR3: CASSLVGRSYEQYF; DNA: TGTGCCAGCAGCTTGGTAGGGCGGAGCTACGAGCAGTACTTC
D: .; size: few; J: TRBJ1-2; V: TRBV18; CDR3: CASSPPHGTYGYTF; DNA: TGTGCCAGCTCACCACCGCACGGAACCTATGGCTACACCTTC
D: .; size: .; J: TRBJ2-1; V: TRBV6-6; CDR3: CASSTDSSYNEQFF; DNA: TGTGCCAGCAGTACCGACAGCTCCTACAATGAGCAGTTCTTC
D: TRBD1; size: .; J: TRBJ2-1; V: TRBV25-1; CDR3: CASSEGTGLVNEQFF; DNA: TGTGCCAGCAGTGAAGGGACAGGGCTGGTCAATGAGCAGTTCTTC
D: TRBD2; size: once; J: TRBJ2-3; V: TRBV6-5; CDR3: CASRWGGENGDTQYF; DNA: TGTGCCAGCAGGTGGGGGGGGGAAAATGGAGATACGCAGTATTTT
D: TRBD1; size: .; J: TRBJ2-5; V: TRBV6-5; CDR3: CASSPGTEQETQYF; DNA: TGTGCCAGCAGTCCCGGGACAGAGCAAGAGACCCAGTACTTC
D: .; size: .; J: TRBJ1-2; V: TRBV9; CDR3: CASTPGQGPANYGYTF; DNA: TGTGCCAGCACGCCAGGGCAGGGGCCAGCTAACTATGGCTACACCTTC
D: TRBD2; size: .; J: TRBJ2-1; V: TRBV6-1; CDR3: CASSELAGVVTEQFF; DNA: TGTGCCAGCAGTGAACTAGCGGGAGTAGTGACAGAGCAGTTCTTC
D: .; size: few; J: TRBJ2-2; V: TRBV24-1; CDR3: CATSDRGSLTGELFF; DNA: TGTGCCACCAGTGATAGGGGTTCCCTCACCGGGGAGCTGTTTTTT
D: .; size: .; J: TRBJ2-7; V: TRBV11-2; CDR3: CASSLRTDIYF; DNA: TGTGCCAGCAGCTTACGGACAGATATTTACTTC
D: TRBD2; size: few; J: TRBJ2-2; V: TRBV6-1; CDR3: CASSDGSGAGELFF; DNA: TGTGCCAGCAGTGATGGTAGCGGGGCCGGGGAGCTGTTTTTT